This TCR beta chain emerged from a study of T-cell reconstitution after alpha-beta-depleted transplantation in children. Study-wide results and caveats: Most T-cell counts and diversity one year after the transplant came from T cells that were newly produced.

Preparation of the TCRbeta library was carried out with unique molecular identifiers. In TCRdb, the PCR reads were re-called with MiXCR into one record per CDR3 protein. Of 700,000 to 950,000 distinct CDR3 sequences listed, roughly 16% are singletons. This clonotype was seen a handful of times. Its antigen is unidentified. The germline V and J ends were trimmed by 6 bases and 0 bases, with 14 bases remaining between them. The CDR3 is 15 residues long. Per the germline V gene, CDR1 is MGHRA and CDR2 is YSYEKL. The receptor was derived from a male patient aged 10 to 17 who had a stem cell transplant for acute lymphoblastic leukemia, so the T cells may come from the graft donor. Sequencing used PBMCs, mostly from graft donor cells, obtained 360 days after TCRalphabeta/CD19-depleted stem cell transplant. The chain has TRBV4-1 and TRBJ2-5, with D possibly matching TRBD2 (6 bases). CDR3 in amino acids: CASRKGGEYQETQYF. Here the CDR3 DNA reads TGCGCCAGCAGGAAAGGAGGGGAGTACCAAGAGACCCAGTACTTC.